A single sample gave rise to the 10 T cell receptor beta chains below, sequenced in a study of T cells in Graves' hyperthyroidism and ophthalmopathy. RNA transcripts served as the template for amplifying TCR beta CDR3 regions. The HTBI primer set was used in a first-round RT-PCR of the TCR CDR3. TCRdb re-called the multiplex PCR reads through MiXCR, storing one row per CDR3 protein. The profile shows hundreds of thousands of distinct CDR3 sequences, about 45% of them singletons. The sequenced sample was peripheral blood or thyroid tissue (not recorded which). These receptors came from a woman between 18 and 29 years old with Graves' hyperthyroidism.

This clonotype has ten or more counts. The CDR3 DNA reads TGCAGTGCTAGAGGTACAGGGGGCTTTTTCTACGAGCAGTACTTC. Encoded protein: CSARGTGGFFYEQYF. J is TRBJ2-7 and V is TRBV20-1; 9 nucleotides agree with TRBD1. Germline CDR1 is DFQATT and CDR2 is SNEGSKA (reference sequence). CDR3 length: 15 residues. The ends lost 1 base at V and 3 bases at J; junction bases unmatched: 7.

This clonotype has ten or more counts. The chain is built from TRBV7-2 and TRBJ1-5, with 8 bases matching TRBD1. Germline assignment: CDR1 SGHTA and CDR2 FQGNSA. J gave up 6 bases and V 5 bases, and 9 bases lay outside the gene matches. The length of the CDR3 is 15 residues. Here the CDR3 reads CASSVNRGAAQPQHF. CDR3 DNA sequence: TGTGCCAGCAGCGTCAACAGGGGGGCAGCTCAGCCCCAGCATTTT.

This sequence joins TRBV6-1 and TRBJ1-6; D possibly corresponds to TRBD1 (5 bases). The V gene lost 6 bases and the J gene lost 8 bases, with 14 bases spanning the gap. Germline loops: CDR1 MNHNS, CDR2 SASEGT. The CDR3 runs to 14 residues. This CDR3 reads CASRVLGVDSPLHF. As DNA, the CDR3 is TGTGCCAGCAGAGTGCTAGGGGTCGATTCACCCCTCCACTTT.

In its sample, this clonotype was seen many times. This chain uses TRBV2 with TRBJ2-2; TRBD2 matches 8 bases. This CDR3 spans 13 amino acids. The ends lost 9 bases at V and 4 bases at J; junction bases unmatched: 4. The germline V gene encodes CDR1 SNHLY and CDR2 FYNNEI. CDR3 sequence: CARGTRVTGELFF. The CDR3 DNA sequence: TGTGCCAGAGGGACTAGAGTCACCGGGGAGCTGTTTTTT.

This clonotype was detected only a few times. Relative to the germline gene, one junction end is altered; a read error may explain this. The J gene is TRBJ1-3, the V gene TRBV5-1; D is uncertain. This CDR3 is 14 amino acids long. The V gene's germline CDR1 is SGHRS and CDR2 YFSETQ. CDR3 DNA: TGTGCCAGCAGCTTGCAAGACGGGGAGTACACCATATATTTT. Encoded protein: CASSLQDGEYTIYF.

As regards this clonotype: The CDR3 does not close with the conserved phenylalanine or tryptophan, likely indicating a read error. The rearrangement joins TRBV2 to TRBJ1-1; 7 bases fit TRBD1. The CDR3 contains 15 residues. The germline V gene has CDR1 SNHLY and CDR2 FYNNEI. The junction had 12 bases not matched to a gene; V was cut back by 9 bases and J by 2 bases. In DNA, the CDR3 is TGTGCCAGTGGGACAGATCATTTCCTAAACACTGAAGCTTTCCTT. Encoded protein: CASGTDHFLNTEAFL.

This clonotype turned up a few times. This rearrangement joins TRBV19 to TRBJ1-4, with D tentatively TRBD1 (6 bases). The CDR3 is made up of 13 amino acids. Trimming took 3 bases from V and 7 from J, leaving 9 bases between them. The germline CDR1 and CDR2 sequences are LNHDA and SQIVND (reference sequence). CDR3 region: CASSMGHGEKLFF. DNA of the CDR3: TGTGCCAGTAGTATGGGACACGGTGAAAAACTGTTTTTT.

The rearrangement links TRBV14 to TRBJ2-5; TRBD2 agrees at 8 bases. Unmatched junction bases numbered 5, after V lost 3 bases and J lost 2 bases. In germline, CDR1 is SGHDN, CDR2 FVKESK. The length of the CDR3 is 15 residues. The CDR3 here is CASSQLAGTQETQYF. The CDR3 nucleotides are TGTGCCAGCAGCCAGTTAGCGGGAACACAAGAGACCCAGTACTTC.

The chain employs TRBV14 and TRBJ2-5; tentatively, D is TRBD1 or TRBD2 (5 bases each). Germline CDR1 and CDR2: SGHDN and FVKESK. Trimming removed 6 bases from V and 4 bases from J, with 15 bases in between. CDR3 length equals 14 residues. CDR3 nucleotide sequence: TGTGCCAGCAGGGCTACTGGGGGTATAGAGACCCAGTACTTC. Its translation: CASRATGGIETQYF.

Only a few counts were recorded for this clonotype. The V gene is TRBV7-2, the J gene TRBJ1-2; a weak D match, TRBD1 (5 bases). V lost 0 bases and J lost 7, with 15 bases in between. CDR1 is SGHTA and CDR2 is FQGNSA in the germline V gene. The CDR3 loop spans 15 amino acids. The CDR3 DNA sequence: TGTGCCAGCAGCTTAGCGGAGGCAGGGAGAAGTGGCTACACCTTC. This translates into CASSLAEAGRSGYTF.